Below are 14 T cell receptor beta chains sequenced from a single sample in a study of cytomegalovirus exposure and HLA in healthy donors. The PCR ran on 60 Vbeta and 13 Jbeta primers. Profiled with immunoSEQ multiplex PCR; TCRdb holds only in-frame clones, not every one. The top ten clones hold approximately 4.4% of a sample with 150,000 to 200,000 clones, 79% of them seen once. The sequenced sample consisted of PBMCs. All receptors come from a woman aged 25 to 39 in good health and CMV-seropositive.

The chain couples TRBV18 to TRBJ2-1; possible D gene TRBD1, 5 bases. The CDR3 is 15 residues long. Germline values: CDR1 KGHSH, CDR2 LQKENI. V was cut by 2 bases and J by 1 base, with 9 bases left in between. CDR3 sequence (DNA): TGTGCCAGCTCACCATTGTCAGGGTCCTACAATGAGCAGTTCTTC. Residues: CASSPLSGSYNEQFF.

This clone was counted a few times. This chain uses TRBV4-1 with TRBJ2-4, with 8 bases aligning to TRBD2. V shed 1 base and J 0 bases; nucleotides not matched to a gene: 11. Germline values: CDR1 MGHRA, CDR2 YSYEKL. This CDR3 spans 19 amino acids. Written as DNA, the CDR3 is TGCGCCAGCAGCCAAGGGATTGTGCGGGGGGCCTTAGCCAAAAACATTCAGTACTTC. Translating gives CASSQGIVRGALAKNIQYF.

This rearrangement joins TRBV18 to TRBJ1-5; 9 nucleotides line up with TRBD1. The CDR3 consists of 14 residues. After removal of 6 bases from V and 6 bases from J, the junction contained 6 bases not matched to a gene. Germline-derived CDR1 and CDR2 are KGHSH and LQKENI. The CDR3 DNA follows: TGTGCCAGCTCCCAGGGGACAGGGTCTCAGCCCCAGCATTTT. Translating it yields CASSQGTGSQPQHF.

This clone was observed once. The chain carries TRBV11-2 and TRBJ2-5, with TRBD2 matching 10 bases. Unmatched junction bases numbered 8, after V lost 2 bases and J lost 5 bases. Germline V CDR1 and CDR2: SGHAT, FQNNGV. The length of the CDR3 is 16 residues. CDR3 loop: CASSLSGRALGETQYF. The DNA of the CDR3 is TGTGCCAGCAGCTTAAGCGGGAGGGCCCTCGGGGAGACCCAGTACTTC. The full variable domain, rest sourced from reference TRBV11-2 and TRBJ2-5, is EAGVAQSPRYKIIEKRQSVAFWCNPISGHATLYWYQQILGQGPKLLIQFQNNGVVDDSQLPKDRFSAERLKGVDSTLKIQPAKLEDSAVYLCASSLSGRALGETQYFGPGTRLLVL.

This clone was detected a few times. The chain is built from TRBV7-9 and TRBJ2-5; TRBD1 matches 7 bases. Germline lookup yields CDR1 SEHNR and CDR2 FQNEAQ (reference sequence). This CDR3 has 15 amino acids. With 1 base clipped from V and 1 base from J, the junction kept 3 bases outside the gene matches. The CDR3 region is CASSLVGQVQETQYF. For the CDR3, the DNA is TGTGCCAGCAGCTTAGTCGGACAGGTCCAAGAGACCCAGTACTTC.

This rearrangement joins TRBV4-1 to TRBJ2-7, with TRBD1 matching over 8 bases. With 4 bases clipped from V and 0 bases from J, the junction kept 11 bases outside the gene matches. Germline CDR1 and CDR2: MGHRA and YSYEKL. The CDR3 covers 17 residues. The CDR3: CASSPGTGRTSSYEQYF. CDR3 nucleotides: TGCGCCAGCAGCCCAGGGACAGGCCGGACGAGCTCCTACGAGCAGTACTTC.

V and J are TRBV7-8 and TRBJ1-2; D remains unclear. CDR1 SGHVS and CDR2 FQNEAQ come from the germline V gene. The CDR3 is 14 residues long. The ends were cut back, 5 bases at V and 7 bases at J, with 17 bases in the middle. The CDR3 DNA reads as TGTGCCAGCAGCCCTAGCGGCCCGCTTGGTGGCTACACCTTC. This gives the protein CASSPSGPLGGYTF.

The CDR3 loop reads CASSLLGTANTEAFF. DNA for the CDR3: TGTGCCAGCAGCCTCCTTGGGACAGCGAACACTGAAGCTTTCTTT. The J gene is TRBJ1-1, the V gene TRBV9, with 7 bases lining up with TRBD1. The CDR3 totals 15 residues. Germline V gives CDR1 SGDLS, CDR2 YYNGEE. V lost 4 bases, J lost 1 base, and 7 bases stayed unmatched.

Here the CDR3 reads CAISPLSGYNEKLFF. The CDR3 bases are TGTGCCATCAGCCCCCTTTCCGGTTATAATGAAAAACTGTTTTTT. The J gene is TRBJ1-4, the V gene TRBV10-3; D ambiguous. Germline V lookup: CDR1 ENHRY, CDR2 SYGVKD. Trimming took 6 bases from V and 4 from J, leaving 15 bases between them. This CDR3 region has 15 residues.

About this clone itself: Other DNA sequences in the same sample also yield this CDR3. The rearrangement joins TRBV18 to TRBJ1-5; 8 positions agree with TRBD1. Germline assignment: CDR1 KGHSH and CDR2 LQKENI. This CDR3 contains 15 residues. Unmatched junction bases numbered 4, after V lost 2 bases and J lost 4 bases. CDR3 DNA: TGTGCCAGCTCACCAACAGGGGGAATTAATCAGCCCCAGCATTTT. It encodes CASSPTGGINQPQHF.

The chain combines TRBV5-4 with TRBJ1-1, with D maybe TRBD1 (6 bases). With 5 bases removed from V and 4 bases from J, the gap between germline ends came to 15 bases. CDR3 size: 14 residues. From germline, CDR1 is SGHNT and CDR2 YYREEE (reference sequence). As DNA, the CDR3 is TGTGCCAGCAGTGACGGGCAGGGGAGCACTGAAGCTTTCTTT. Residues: CASSDGQGSTEAFF. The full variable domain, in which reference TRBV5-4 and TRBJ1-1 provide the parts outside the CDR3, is ETGVTQSPTHLIKTRGQQVTLRCSSQSGHNTVSWYQQALGQGPQFIFQYYREEENGRGNFPPRFSGLQFPNYSSELNVNALELDDSALYLCASSDGQGSTEAFFGQGTRLTVV.

The CDR3 bases are TGTGCCAGCAGTCTTAGCCCCCATTTGAGCTCTGGAAACACCATATATTTT. Translating gives CASSLSPHLSSGNTIYF. This chain uses TRBV2 with TRBJ1-3; D remains unclear. V was clipped by 5 bases and J by 0 bases, with 17 bases between them. The CDR3 runs to 17 residues. Germline V gene data show CDR1 as SNHLY and CDR2 as FYNNEI.

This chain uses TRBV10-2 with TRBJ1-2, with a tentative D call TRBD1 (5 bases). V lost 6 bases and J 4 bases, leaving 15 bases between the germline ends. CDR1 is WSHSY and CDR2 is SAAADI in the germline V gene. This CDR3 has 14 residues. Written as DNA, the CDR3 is TGCGCCAGCAGAACTACCGCAGGGATCTATGGCTACACCTTC. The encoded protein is CASRTTAGIYGYTF.

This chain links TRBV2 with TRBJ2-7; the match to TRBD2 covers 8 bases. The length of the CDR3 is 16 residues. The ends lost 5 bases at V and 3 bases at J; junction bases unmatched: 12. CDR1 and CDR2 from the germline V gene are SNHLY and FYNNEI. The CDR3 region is CASSLTEAGVHYEQYF. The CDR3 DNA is TGTGCCAGCAGTTTGACGGAAGCGGGGGTCCACTACGAGCAGTACTTC.